This T cell receptor (beta chain) was obtained from a study of human T cells and chemical hapten exposure. The time point here: patch test 3, about 24 weeks after DPC sensitization. The treatment denotes: therapeutic diphenylcyclopropenone sensitization with weekly scalp DPC. Blood, whole and unfractionated, served as the source for total RNA extraction. This clonotype was detected ten times or more. The CDR3 extends over 13 amino acids. V lost 3 bases and J lost 4, with 7 bases in between. Germline CDR1 is MRHNA and CDR2 is SNTAGT. TCRdb used MiXCR to reprocess the RACE reads, holding one entry per CDR3 protein. The table lists about 92,000 distinct CDR3 sequences, approximately 11% of them singletons.

The origin of this receptor is a woman in her 30s with alopecia areata. Some clones in this sample may be carry-over from other donors' samples. Sequences were derived from whole blood, sampled in connection with sensitization to the hapten diphenylcyclopropenone (DPC). V is TRBV6-4 and J is TRBJ2-1, with D perhaps assigned TRBD1 or TRBD2 (5 bases each). The CDR3 coding sequence is TGTGCCAGCAGTGAGGGGGAGTACAATGAGCAGTTCTTC. It is translated as CASSEGEYNEQFF.